The next 28 T cell receptor beta chains were all read from a single sample in a study of T cell responses to AZD1222 COVID-19 vaccine. Libraries were prepared by immunoSEQ multiplex PCR; TCRdb keeps only in-frame clonotypes and omits some of them. Here the sample spans 150,000 to 200,000 clones, around 91% being singletons. The source material was peripheral blood, sampled 28 days after the second AZD1222 dose. The receptor set was obtained from an adult who received the AZD1222 COVID-19 vaccine.

The J gene is TRBJ1-4, the V gene TRBV4-2; D gene unclear. This CDR3 is built from 14 residues. Germline V CDR1 and CDR2: LGHNA, YNFKEQ. V was cut by 4 bases and J by 0 bases, with 6 bases left in between. The CDR3 DNA follows: TGTGCCAGCAGCCTTATTACAACTAATGAAAAACTGTTTTTT. Its protein is CASSLITTNEKLFF.

The chain combines TRBV2 with TRBJ2-7; 9 bases align to TRBD2. This CDR3 region has 11 residues. Germline V gives CDR1 SNHLY, CDR2 FYNNEI. Trimming at V came to 8 bases and at J to 10 bases, leaving 6 bases not matched to a gene. The CDR3 reads CASEREATQYF. DNA for the CDR3: TGTGCCAGCGAGCGGGAGGCTACTCAGTACTTC.

J is TRBJ1-5 and V is TRBV19; D is perhaps TRBD1 (5 bases). The CDR3 loop spans 15 amino acids. The V gene's germline CDR1 is LNHDA and CDR2 SQIVND (reference sequence). The V end was cut by 2 bases, the J end by 1 base, with 9 bases between. The CDR3 is CASSISGGSNQPQHF. The CDR3 DNA follows: TGTGCCAGTAGTATATCTGGGGGGAGCAATCAGCCCCAGCATTTT.

V gene TRBV7-2 combines with J gene TRBJ2-6; TRBD2 might be the D (6 bases). Trimming took off 4 bases at V and 0 bases at J, with 13 bases between the two ends. CDR1 and CDR2 (germline): SGHTA, FQGNSA. The CDR3 spans 17 residues. In DNA form, the CDR3 reads TGTGCCAGCAGCTGGGGGGTGTTAAGCTCTGGGGCCAACGTCCTGACTTTC. Protein product: CASSWGVLSSGANVLTF. Drawing the rest from reference TRBV7-2 and TRBJ2-6, the complete variable domain is GAGVSQSPSNKVTEKGKDVELRCDPISGHTALYWYRQSLGQGLEFLIYFQGNSAPDKSGLPSDRFSAERTGGSVSTLTIQRTQQEDSAVYLCASSWGVLSSGANVLTFGAGSRLTVL.

The rearrangement uses TRBV6-5 and TRBJ2-1; D unclear. Trimming took 0 bases from V and 5 from J, leaving 11 bases between them. Germline V gene lookup returns CDR1 MNHEY and CDR2 SVGAGI. The CDR3 extends over 15 amino acids. CDR3 nucleotides: TGTGCCAGCAGTTACTCAGGAACCCGGGACAATGAGCAGTTCTTC. It is translated as CASSYSGTRDNEQFF.

The CDR3 DNA follows: TGTGCCAGCAGCGAGACAGGGGGAGATTACAATGAGCAGTTCTTC. Its translation: CASSETGGDYNEQFF. V and J are TRBV9 and TRBJ2-1, with 9 bases that match TRBD1. The CDR3 totals 15 residues. Trimming at V came to 3 bases and at J to 4 bases, leaving 5 bases not matched to a gene. Germline values: CDR1 SGDLS, CDR2 YYNGEE.

Points on this clone: The same CDR3 arises from other DNA sequences in this sample as well. The gene calls are TRBV5-1 and TRBJ1-3; D gene unclear. Germline CDR1 SGHRS, CDR2 YFSETQ. The CDR3 has 14 residues. V gave up 1 base and J gave up 1 base, with 6 bases separating them. CDR3 DNA sequence: TGCGCCAGCAGCTTGAGAGGGTCTGGAAACACCATATATTTT. This gives the protein CASSLRGSGNTIYF.

This clone came up once. The chain is built from TRBV6-5 and TRBJ2-3; tentative D call: TRBD2 (5 bases). The germline V gene has CDR1 MNHEY and CDR2 SVGAGI. This CDR3 has 14 amino acids. Trimming removed 7 bases from V and 1 base from J, with 12 bases in between. The CDR3 region is CASTRSGRTDTQYF. The CDR3 nucleotides read TGTGCCAGCACTCGGAGCGGCCGCACAGATACGCAGTATTTT.

This chain uses TRBV11-3 with TRBJ2-3; the match to TRBD1 covers 10 bases. Unmatched junction bases numbered 1, after V lost 3 bases and J lost 1 base. Germline V gene sequence: CDR1 SGHNT, CDR2 YENEEA. This CDR3 has 15 amino acids. CDR3: CASSLGTGGTDTQYF. The CDR3, as DNA: TGTGCCAGCAGCTTGGGGACAGGGGGCACAGATACGCAGTATTTT.

This clone was seen only once. V is TRBV18 and J is TRBJ1-2; D gene uncertain. Between the trimmed V and J ends, which lost 2 bases and 2 bases, there was a span of 15 bases. The CDR3 sequence is 16 residues long. Germline loops: CDR1 KGHSH, CDR2 LQKENI. The CDR3 coding sequence is TGTGCCAGCTCACCAGTACCGGGCCTAGGGAACTATGGCTACACCTTC. Encoded protein: CASSPVPGLGNYGYTF.

This chain joins TRBV3-1 (or the pseudogene TRBV3-2) and TRBJ2-2, with unresolved D. V shed 4 bases and J shed 0 bases, with 9 bases lying between them. The CDR3 loop spans 15 amino acids. The germline CDR1 and CDR2 sequences are LGHDT and YNNKEL (reference sequence). In nucleotides, the CDR3 is TGTGCCAGCAGCCCGTCAGACGCGAACACCGGGGAGCTGTTTTTT. Translation: CASSPSDANTGELFF.

This clone was observed a single time. The rearrangement links TRBV6-5 to TRBJ1-6; D possibly corresponds to TRBD1 (5 bases). The CDR3 has 16 residues. Germline loops: CDR1 MNHEY, CDR2 SVGAGI. The V gene lost 2 bases and the J gene lost 0 bases, with 8 bases spanning the gap. CDR3: CASSYRGSSYNSPLHF. DNA of the CDR3: TGTGCCAGCAGTTACAGGGGAAGCTCCTATAATTCACCCCTCCACTTT.

This chain links TRBV19 with TRBJ2-7, with D perhaps TRBD2 (6 bases). There are 15 residues in the CDR3. CDR1 is LNHDA and CDR2 is SQIVND in the germline V gene (reference sequence). Deletions cut 4 bases from V and 5 bases from J, with 18 bases between. CDR3 loop: CASSKFSGTSDEQYF. As DNA, the CDR3 is TGTGCCAGTAGTAAATTTAGCGGAACATCAGACGAGCAGTACTTC.

V gene TRBV10-1 combines with J gene TRBJ2-7; the match to TRBD2 covers 8 bases. CDR3 length equals 14 residues. Germline V gene data show CDR1 as WNHNN and CDR2 as SYGVQD (reference sequence). Unmatched junction bases numbered 5, after V lost 4 bases and J lost 3 bases. This CDR3 is CASSAGTRIYEQYF. The CDR3 DNA sequence: TGCGCCAGCAGTGCCGGGACTAGAATCTACGAGCAGTACTTC.

The gene calls are TRBV4-2 and TRBJ1-6, with D possibly TRBD1 on 6 matching bases. V was cut by 1 base and J by 8 bases, with 12 bases left in between. The CDR3 is made up of 15 amino acids. Germline CDR1 LGHNA, CDR2 YNFKEQ. CDR3 bases: TGTGCCAGCAGCCAAGTGGGGGGCGGAGATTCACCCCTCCACTTT. Protein: CASSQVGGGDSPLHF.

The chain combines TRBV9 with TRBJ2-1; 14 bases fit TRBD2. Losses at the gene ends were 4 bases for V and 7 bases for J; bases not matched to a gene: 7. This CDR3 comprises 16 residues. Germline V CDR1 and CDR2: SGDLS, YYNGEE. This CDR3 is CASSSRLAGGKNEQFF. The CDR3, as DNA: TGTGCCAGCAGCTCCCGACTAGCGGGAGGGAAGAATGAGCAGTTCTTC. The whole variable domain, remainder taken from reference TRBV9 and TRBJ2-1, is DSGVTQTPKHLITATGQRVTLRCSPRSGDLSVYWYQQSLDQGLQFLIQYYNGEERAKGNILERFSAQQFPDLHSELNLSSLELGDSALYFCASSSRLAGGKNEQFFGPGTRLTVL.

The V gene is TRBV6-5, the J gene TRBJ1-1, with D uncertain. This CDR3 contains 16 residues. V was clipped by 0 bases and J by 0 bases, with 11 bases between them. Germline CDR1 reads MNHEY; CDR2 reads SVGAGI. Here the CDR3 reads CASSYSSGVVNTEAFF. DNA of the CDR3: TGTGCCAGCAGTTACTCGAGTGGAGTGGTGAACACTGAAGCTTTCTTT.

A single count supports this clone. J is TRBJ1-5 and V is TRBV28; 9 bases map to TRBD1. Germline V gene sequence: CDR1 MDHEN, CDR2 SYDVKM. With 7 bases clipped from V and 5 bases from J, the junction kept 12 bases outside the gene matches. The CDR3 loop spans 16 amino acids. The CDR3 DNA reads TGTGCCAGCAAAAAAGGAGGGGACAGGGCCTATCAGCCCCAGCATTTT. It codes for CASKKGGDRAYQPQHF.

For the CDR3, the DNA is TGTGCCAGCAGTTCCTGGGAAGGGGAACCTAACTATGGCTACACCTTC. Its translation: CASSSWEGEPNYGYTF. The chain has TRBV28 and TRBJ1-2; weak D call: TRBD1 (5 bases). Trimming took off 4 bases at V and 0 bases at J, with 15 bases between the two ends. CDR1 is MDHEN, CDR2 SYDVKM, per germline. CDR3 length: 16 amino acids.

The chain employs TRBV28 and TRBJ1-5; D uncertain. The germline V gene encodes CDR1 MDHEN and CDR2 SYDVKM. Trimming pared 6 bases from V and 0 bases from J, leaving 12 bases between. The CDR3 consists of 15 residues. The CDR3 region has the DNA TGTGCCAGCAGGTCTCCGGGTTATAGCAATCAGCCCCAGCATTTT. Translating it yields CASRSPGYSNQPQHF.

The chain joins TRBV21-1 to TRBJ2-6; the tabulated D call, TRBD1, remains unverified against the DNA. TRBV21-1 is a pseudogene segment. This CDR3 has 20 residues. The CDR3 DNA is TGTGCCAGCAGCAAAGCGGAGGTCGACAGGGAGGACTCTGGGGCCAACGTCCTGACTTTC. This sequence encodes CASSKAEVDREDSGANVLTF.

This clone appeared a single time. The chain joins TRBV5-6 to TRBJ2-5; D possibly corresponds to TRBD2 (6 bases). The germline gives CDR1 SGHDT, CDR2 YYEEEE. V lost 0 bases, J lost 1 base, and 19 bases lay in between. The CDR3 has 18 residues. The CDR3, as DNA: TGTGCCAGCAGCTTGGGCGGGGTCAGAAGCCGGACCCAAGAGACCCAGTACTTC. It encodes CASSLGGVRSRTQETQYF. The variable domain in full, completed from reference TRBV5-6 and TRBJ2-5, reads DAGVTQSPTHLIKTRGQQVTLRCSPKSGHDTVSWYQQALGQGPQFIFQYYEEEERQRGNFPDRFSGHQFPNYSSELNVNALLLGDSALYLCASSLGGVRSRTQETQYFGPGTRLLVL.

V usage is TRBV5-4 and J usage is TRBJ1-3; D gene uncertain. The CDR3 has 15 amino acids. V lost 4 bases and J 0 bases, leaving 11 bases between the germline ends. The germline V gene has CDR1 SGHNT and CDR2 YYREEE (reference sequence). CDR3 sequence reads: CASSDRRSSGNTIYF. The DNA of the CDR3 is TGTGCCAGCAGCGATCGCCGGAGCTCTGGAAACACCATATATTTT.

The rearrangement links TRBV14 to TRBJ1-2; TRBD1 aligns across 8 bases. The junction had 6 bases not matched to a gene; V was cut back by 4 bases and J by 8 bases. The CDR3 loop spans 13 amino acids. Germline V CDR1 and CDR2: SGHDN, FVKESK. The CDR3 DNA sequence: TGTGCCAGCAGCCCGCGGACAGGGACCGGCTACACCTTC. Its translation: CASSPRTGTGYTF.

V is TRBV28 and J is TRBJ1-5; D not certain. Germline CDR1 reads MDHEN; CDR2 reads SYDVKM. This CDR3 is built from 15 residues. Trimming removed 2 bases at V and 0 bases at J, with 8 bases between. Written as DNA, the CDR3 is TGTGCCAGCAGTTTAGACCCAAATAGCAATCAGCCCCAGCATTTT. It encodes CASSLDPNSNQPQHF.

The chain carries TRBV18 and TRBJ2-1; 11 bases agree with TRBD1. Germline values: CDR1 KGHSH, CDR2 LQKENI. The CDR3 is made up of 17 amino acids. V was clipped by 4 bases and J by 5 bases; unmatched bases: 10. CDR3 amino acids: CASSLPRTGGANNEQFF. The CDR3 DNA sequence: TGTGCCAGCTCACTTCCCCGGACAGGGGGCGCAAACAATGAGCAGTTCTTC.

The genes are TRBV27 and TRBJ1-1, with TRBD1 identical over 12 bases. V gave up 4 bases and J gave up 3 bases; unmatched junction bases: 21. Per the germline V gene, CDR1 is MNHEY and CDR2 is SMNVEV (reference sequence). This CDR3 region has 21 residues. The CDR3 nucleotides are TGTGCCAGCAGTTCTCACCTTACTTTTACCGGGACAGGGGGCTCGTACACTGAAGCTTTCTTT. Translating gives CASSSHLTFTGTGGSYTEAFF.

The chain carries TRBV9 and TRBJ2-3; TRBD2 matches at 10 bases. The CDR3 is 15 residues long. After removal of 0 bases from V and 4 bases from J, the junction contained 2 bases not matched to a gene. In germline, CDR1 is SGDLS, CDR2 YYNGEE. The CDR3 spells CASSVDLAGADTQYF. For the CDR3, the DNA is TGTGCCAGCAGCGTAGACCTAGCGGGAGCAGATACGCAGTATTTT.